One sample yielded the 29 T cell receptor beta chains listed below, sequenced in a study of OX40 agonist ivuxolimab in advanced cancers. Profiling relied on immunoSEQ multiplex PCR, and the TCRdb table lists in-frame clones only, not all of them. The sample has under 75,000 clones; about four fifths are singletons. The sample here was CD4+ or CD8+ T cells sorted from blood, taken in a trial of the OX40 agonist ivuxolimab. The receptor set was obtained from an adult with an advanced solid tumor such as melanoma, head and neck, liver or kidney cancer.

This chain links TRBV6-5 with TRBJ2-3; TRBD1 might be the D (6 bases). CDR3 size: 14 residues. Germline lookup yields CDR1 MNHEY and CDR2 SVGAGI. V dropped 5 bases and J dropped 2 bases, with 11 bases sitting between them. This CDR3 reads CASSKAGDTDTQYF. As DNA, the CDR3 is TGTGCCAGCAGTAAGGCAGGGGACACAGATACGCAGTATTTT.

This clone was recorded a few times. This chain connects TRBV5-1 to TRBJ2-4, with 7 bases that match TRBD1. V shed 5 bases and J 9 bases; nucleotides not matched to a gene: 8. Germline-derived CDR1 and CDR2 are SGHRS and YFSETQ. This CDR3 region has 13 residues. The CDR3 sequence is CASSPGTAGIQYF. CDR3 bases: TGCGCCAGCAGTCCCGGGACAGCAGGCATTCAGTACTTC.

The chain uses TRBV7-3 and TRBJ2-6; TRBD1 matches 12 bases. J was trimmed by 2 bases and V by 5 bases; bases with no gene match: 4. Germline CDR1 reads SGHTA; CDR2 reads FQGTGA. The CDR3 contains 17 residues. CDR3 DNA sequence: TGTGCCAGCAGCAAAGGGACAGGGGGCGCTGGGGCCAACGTCCTGACTTTC. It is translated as CASSKGTGGAGANVLTF.

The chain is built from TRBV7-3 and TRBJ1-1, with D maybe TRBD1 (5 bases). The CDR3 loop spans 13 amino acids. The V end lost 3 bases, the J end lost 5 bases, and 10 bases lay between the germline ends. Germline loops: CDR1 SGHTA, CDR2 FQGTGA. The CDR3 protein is CASSLMGETEAFF. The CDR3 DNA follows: TGTGCCAGCAGCTTGATGGGGGAAACTGAAGCTTTCTTT.

The CDR3, as DNA: TGTGCCAGTAGTATAGATCTTCGGGAGCGAGAGACCCAGTACTTC. This translates into CASSIDLRERETQYF. V and J are TRBV19 and TRBJ2-5; possibly TRBD2 for D (6 bases). The length of the CDR3 is 15 residues. V gave up 0 bases and J gave up 4 bases, with 12 bases separating them. CDR1 and CDR2 from the germline V gene are LNHDA and SQIVND (reference sequence).

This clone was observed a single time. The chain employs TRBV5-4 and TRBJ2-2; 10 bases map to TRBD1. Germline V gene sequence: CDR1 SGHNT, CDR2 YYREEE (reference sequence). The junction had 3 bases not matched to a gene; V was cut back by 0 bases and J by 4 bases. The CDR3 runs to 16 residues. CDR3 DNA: TGTGCCAGCAGCTTGGGGGGACAGGGGCGCACCGGGGAGCTGTTTTTT. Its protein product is CASSLGGQGRTGELFF.

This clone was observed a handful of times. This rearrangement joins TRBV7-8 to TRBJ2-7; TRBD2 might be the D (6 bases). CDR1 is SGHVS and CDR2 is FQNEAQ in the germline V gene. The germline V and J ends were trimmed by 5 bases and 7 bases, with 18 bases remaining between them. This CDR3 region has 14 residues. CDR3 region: CASSTTGTAGEQYF. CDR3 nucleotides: TGTGCCAGCAGCACTACAGGTACAGCGGGTGAGCAGTACTTC.

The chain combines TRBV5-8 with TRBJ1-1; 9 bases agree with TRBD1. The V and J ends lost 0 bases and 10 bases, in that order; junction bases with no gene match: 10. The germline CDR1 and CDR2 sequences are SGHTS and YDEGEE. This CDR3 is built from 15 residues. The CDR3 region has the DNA TGTGCCAGCAGCTTGGGGGTAGGGGACAGGGACGTAGCTTTCTTT. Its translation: CASSLGVGDRDVAFF.

The CDR3 DNA reads TGTGCCAGCAGCCGCAGAGCCGGGACTAGTACCTCAATTTCCACAGATACGCAGTATTTT. Residues: CASSRRAGTSTSISTDTQYF. V usage is TRBV14 and J usage is TRBJ2-3, with 8 nucleotides matching TRBD2. J gave up 2 bases and V 4 bases, and 20 bases lay outside the gene matches. The CDR3 totals 20 residues. Germline assignment: CDR1 SGHDN and CDR2 FVKESK.

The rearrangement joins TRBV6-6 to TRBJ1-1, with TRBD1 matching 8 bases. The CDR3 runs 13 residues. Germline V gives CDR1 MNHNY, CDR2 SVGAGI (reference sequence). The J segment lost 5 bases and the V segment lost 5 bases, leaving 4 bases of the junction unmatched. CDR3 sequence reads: CASSTGGGTEAFF. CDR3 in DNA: TGTGCCAGCAGTACAGGGGGGGGGACTGAAGCTTTCTTT.

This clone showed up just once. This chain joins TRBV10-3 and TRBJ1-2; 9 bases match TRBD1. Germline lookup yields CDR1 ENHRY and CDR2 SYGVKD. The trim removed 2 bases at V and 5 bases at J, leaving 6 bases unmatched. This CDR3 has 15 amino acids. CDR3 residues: CAISEVWDRDYGYTF. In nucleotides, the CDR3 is TGTGCCATCAGTGAGGTATGGGACAGGGATTATGGCTACACCTTC.

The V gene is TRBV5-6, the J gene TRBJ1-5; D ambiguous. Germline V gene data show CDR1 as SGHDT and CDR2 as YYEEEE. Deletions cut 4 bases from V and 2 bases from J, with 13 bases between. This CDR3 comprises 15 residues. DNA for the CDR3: TGTGCCAGCAGCGAGCGGAGTTTTGGCAATCAGCCCCAGCATTTT. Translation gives CASSERSFGNQPQHF.

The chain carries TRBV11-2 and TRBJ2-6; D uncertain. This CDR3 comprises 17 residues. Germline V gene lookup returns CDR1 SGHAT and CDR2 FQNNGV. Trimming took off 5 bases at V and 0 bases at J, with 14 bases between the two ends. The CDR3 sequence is CASSASSRYSGANVLTF. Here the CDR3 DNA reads TGTGCCAGCAGCGCATCGAGTCGGTACTCTGGGGCCAACGTCCTGACTTTC.

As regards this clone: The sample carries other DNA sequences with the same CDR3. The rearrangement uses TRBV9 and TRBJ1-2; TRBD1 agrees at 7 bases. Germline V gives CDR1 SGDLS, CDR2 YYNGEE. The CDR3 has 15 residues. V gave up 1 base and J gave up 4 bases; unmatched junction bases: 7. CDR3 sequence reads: CASSVQAGGPYGYTF. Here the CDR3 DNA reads TGTGCCAGCAGCGTACAGGCAGGGGGGCCCTATGGCTACACCTTC.

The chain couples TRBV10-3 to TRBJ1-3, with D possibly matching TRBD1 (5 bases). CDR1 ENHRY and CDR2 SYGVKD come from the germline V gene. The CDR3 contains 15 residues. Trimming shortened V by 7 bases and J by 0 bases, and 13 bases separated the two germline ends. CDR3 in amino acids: CAINGDSVSGNTIYF. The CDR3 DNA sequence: TGTGCCATCAATGGGGACTCCGTCTCTGGAAACACCATATATTTT.

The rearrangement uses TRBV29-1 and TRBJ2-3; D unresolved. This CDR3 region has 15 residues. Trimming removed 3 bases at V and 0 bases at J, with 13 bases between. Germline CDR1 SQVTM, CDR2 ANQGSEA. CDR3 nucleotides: TGCAGCGTTGATTGGAGATCTCTTAGCACAGATACGCAGTATTTT. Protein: CSVDWRSLSTDTQYF.

The CDR3 here is CASSQDVRGTQYF. The CDR3 DNA is TGTGCCAGCAGCCAAGATGTCAGGGGGACCCAGTACTTC. The rearrangement links TRBV14 to TRBJ2-5, with D maybe TRBD1 (6 bases). CDR1 is SGHDN and CDR2 is FVKESK in the germline V gene. The ends were cut back, 0 bases at V and 7 bases at J, with 9 bases in the middle. This CDR3 has 13 amino acids.

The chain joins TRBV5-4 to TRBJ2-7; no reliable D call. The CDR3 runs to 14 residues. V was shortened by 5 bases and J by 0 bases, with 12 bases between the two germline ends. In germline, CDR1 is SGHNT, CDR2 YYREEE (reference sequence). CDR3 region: CASRKTESSYEQYF. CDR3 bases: TGTGCCAGCAGAAAGACGGAGAGCTCCTACGAGCAGTACTTC.

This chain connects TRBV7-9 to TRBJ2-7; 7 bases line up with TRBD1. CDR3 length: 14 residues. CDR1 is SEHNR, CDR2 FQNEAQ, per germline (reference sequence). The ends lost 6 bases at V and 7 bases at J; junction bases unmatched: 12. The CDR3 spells CASSPRDSVSEQYF. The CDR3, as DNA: TGTGCCAGCAGTCCAAGGGACAGCGTCTCAGAGCAGTACTTC. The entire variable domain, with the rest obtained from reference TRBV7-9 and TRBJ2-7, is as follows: DTGVSQNPRHKITKRGQNVTFRCDPISEHNRLYWYRQTLGQGPEFLTYFQNEAQLEKSRLLSDRFSAERPKGSFSTLEIQRTEQGDSAMYLCASSPRDSVSEQYFGPGTRLTVT.

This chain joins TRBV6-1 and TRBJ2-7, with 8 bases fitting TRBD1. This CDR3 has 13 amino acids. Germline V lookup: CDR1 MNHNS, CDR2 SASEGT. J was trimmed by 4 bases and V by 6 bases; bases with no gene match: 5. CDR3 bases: TGTGCCAGCAGAACAGGGGGTCCATACGAGCAGTACTTC. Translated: CASRTGGPYEQYF.

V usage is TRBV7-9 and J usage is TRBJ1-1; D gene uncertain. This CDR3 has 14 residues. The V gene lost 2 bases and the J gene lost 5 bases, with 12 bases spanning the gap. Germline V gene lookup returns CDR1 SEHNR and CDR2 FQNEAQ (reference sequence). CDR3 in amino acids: CASSLSGAITEAFF. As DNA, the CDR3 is TGTGCCAGCAGCTTATCGGGCGCGATAACTGAAGCTTTCTTT.

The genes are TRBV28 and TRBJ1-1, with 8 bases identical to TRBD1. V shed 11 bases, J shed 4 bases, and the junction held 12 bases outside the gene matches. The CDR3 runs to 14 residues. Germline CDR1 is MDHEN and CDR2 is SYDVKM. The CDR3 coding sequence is TGTGCCGCGCGAAGACAGGGGTTTGGCACTGAAGCTTTCTTT. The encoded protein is CAARRQGFGTEAFF.

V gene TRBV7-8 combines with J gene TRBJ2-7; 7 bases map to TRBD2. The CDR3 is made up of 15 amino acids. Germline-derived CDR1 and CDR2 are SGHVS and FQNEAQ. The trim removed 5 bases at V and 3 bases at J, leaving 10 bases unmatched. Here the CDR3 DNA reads TGTGCCAGCAGCCTCCCCGGCGGGAGTGGCTACGAGCAGTACTTC. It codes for CASSLPGGSGYEQYF.

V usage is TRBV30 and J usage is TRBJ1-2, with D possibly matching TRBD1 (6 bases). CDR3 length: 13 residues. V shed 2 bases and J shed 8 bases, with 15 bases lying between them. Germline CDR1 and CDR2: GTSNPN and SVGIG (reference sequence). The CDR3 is CAWSRGGGRGYTF. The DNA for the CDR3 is TGTGCCTGGAGTCGGGGGGGCGGTCGAGGCTACACCTTC.

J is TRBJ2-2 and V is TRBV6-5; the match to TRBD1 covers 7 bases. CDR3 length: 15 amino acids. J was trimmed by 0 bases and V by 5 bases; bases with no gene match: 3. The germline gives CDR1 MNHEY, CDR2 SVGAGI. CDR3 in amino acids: CASSRTGPNTGELFF. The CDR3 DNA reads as TGTGCCAGCAGTCGGACAGGTCCGAACACCGGGGAGCTGTTTTTT.

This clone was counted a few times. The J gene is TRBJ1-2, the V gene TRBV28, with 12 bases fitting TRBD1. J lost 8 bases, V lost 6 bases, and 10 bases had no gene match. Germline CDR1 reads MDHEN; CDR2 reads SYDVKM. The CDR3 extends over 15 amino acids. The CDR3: CASSRPGQGAGGYTF. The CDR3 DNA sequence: TGTGCCAGCAGCCGACCGGGACAGGGGGCGGGGGGCTACACCTTC.

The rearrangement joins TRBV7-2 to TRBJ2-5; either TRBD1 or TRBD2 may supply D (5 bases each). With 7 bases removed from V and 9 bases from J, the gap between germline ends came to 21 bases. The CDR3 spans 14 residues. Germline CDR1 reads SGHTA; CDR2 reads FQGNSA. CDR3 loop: CASTIRDRLGAQYF. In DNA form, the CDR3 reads TGTGCCAGCACCATCCGGGACCGTCTAGGAGCCCAGTACTTC.

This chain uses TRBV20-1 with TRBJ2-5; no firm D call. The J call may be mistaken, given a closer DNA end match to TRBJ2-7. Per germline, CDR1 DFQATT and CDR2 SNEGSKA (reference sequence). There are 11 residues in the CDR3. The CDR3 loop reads CSALKAYEQYF. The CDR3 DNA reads TGCAGTGCTCTTAAGGCCTACGAGCAGTACTTC.

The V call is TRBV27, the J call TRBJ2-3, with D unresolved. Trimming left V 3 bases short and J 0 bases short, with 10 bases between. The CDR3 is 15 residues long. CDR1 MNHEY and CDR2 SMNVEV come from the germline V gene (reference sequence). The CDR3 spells CASSLSDPSTDTQYF. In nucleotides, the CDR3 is TGTGCCAGCAGTTTGTCGGACCCTAGCACAGATACGCAGTATTTT.